The 9 T cell receptor beta chains below all came from one sample that was sequenced in a study of blood T cell repertoires in COVID-19. Clones were read by immunoSEQ multiplex PCR, and TCRdb kept only the in-frame ones, dropping some. The sample has tens of thousands of clones, over 80% seen once. The sample was peripheral blood. These receptors all come from a woman between 55 and 75 years old with acute or convalescent COVID-19.

This clone occurred once. The gene calls are TRBV28 and TRBJ1-2; TRBD1 matches at 7 bases. Germline V gene lookup returns CDR1 MDHEN and CDR2 SYDVKM. The CDR3 totals 15 residues. Trimming took 7 bases from V and 4 from J; bases not matched to a gene: 12. The DNA for the CDR3 is TGTGCCAGCATCTTAGGGGGGACAGCCCCCTATGGCTACACCTTC. Translating gives CASILGGTAPYGYTF.

V usage is TRBV5-5 and J usage is TRBJ1-6; 7 bases map to TRBD1. Germline V gene lookup returns CDR1 SGHKS and CDR2 YYEKEE (reference sequence). This CDR3 region has 16 residues. The junction had 6 bases not matched to a gene; V was cut back by 0 bases and J by 6 bases. CDR3 loop: CASSLEGARTNSPLHF. Here the CDR3 DNA reads TGTGCCAGCAGCTTGGAGGGGGCGCGGACTAATTCACCCCTCCACTTT.

The chain joins TRBV5-1 to TRBJ1-1; D is perhaps TRBD1 (5 bases). V lost 0 bases and J lost 1, with 10 bases in between. The CDR3 contains 15 residues. CDR1 and CDR2 from the germline V gene are SGHRS and YFSETQ. CDR3 DNA sequence: TGCGCCAGCAGCTTGGGCCCGACAGCGAACACTGAAGCTTTCTTT. Its translation: CASSLGPTANTEAFF.

The rearrangement joins TRBV6-1 to TRBJ1-5, with unresolved D. The ends were cut back, 1 base at V and 1 base at J, with 11 bases in the middle. Germline CDR1 MNHNS, CDR2 SASEGT. The CDR3 sequence is 16 residues long. The CDR3 here is CASSEVLGSSNQPQHF. CDR3 in DNA: TGTGCCAGCAGTGAAGTCCTTGGGAGCAGCAATCAGCCCCAGCATTTT.

The rearrangement joins TRBV18 to TRBJ2-7; maybe TRBD2 (6 bases). CDR1 KGHSH and CDR2 LQKENI come from the germline V gene. V shed 2 bases and J shed 7 bases, with 21 bases lying between them. This CDR3 spans 16 amino acids. The CDR3 DNA reads as TGTGCCAGCTCACCAGTAAGACAGTCGGGGGAAGGGGAGCAGTACTTC. Translating it yields CASSPVRQSGEGEQYF.

The rearrangement uses TRBV24-1 and TRBJ2-1; possible D gene TRBD1, 8 bases. V was pared by 3 bases and J by 9 bases, with 26 bases between. CDR1 KGHDR and CDR2 SFDVKD come from the germline V gene. The CDR3 covers 18 residues. CDR3 loop: CATSDIGLDRGQWGEQFF. The DNA of the CDR3 is TGTGCCACCAGTGATATCGGACTAGACAGGGGTCAGTGGGGTGAGCAGTTCTTC.

This chain uses TRBV19 with TRBJ2-2, with a tentative D call TRBD1 (5 bases). Germline V gives CDR1 LNHDA, CDR2 SQIVND (reference sequence). CDR3 length: 16 residues. The V gene lost 7 bases and the J gene lost 5 bases, with 20 bases spanning the gap. The CDR3 is CASKGAQGARTGELFF. As DNA, the CDR3 is TGTGCCAGTAAAGGCGCTCAAGGGGCAAGGACCGGGGAGCTGTTTTTT. The full variable domain, with the rest looked up from reference TRBV19 and TRBJ2-2, is DGGITQSPKYLFRKEGQNVTLSCEQNLNHDAMYWYRQDPGQGLRLIYYSQIVNDFQKGDIAEGYSVSREKKESFPLTVTSAQKNPTAFYLCASKGAQGARTGELFFGEGSRLTVL.

With regard to this clone: Distinct nucleotide sequences in the sample also encode this CDR3. The rearrangement joins TRBV3-1 (or the pseudogene TRBV3-2) to TRBJ2-5; D unclear. Germline CDR1 and CDR2: LGHDT and YNNKEL (reference sequence). V was pared by 0 bases and J by 5 bases, with 7 bases between. The CDR3 covers 13 residues. The CDR3 sequence is CASSQDPRETQYF. The CDR3 DNA is TGTGCCAGCAGCCAAGATCCCCGGGAGACCCAGTACTTC.

This clone was observed once. The rearrangement links TRBV2 to TRBJ1-2; no reliable D call. Trimming took off 4 bases at V and 6 bases at J, with 6 bases between the two ends. Germline-derived CDR1 and CDR2 are SNHLY and FYNNEI. The CDR3 is made up of 11 amino acids. CDR3 sequence: CASSVGDGYTF. CDR3 coding DNA: TGTGCCAGCAGTGTCGGAGATGGCTACACCTTC.